The 14 T cell receptor beta chains below come from one sample, sequenced in a study of control samples from healthy donors and cancer patients. Generated by immunoSEQ multiplex PCR, the TCRdb table keeps only in-frame clones and is missing some. This table holds around 94,000 clones, just over 90% found once. Sequencing used blood. These receptor sequences come from a woman younger than 30 in good health.

V gene TRBV9 combines with J gene TRBJ1-1, with D uncertain. There are 15 residues in the CDR3. Trimming stripped 3 bases from V and 1 base from J, with 13 bases between. Germline V gives CDR1 SGDLS, CDR2 YYNGEE. CDR3 nucleotide sequence: TGTGCCAGCAGCGGCCAGACCTCGGGGAACACTGAAGCTTTCTTT. It yields the protein CASSGQTSGNTEAFF. The full variable domain, rest sourced from reference TRBV9 and TRBJ1-1, is DSGVTQTPKHLITATGQRVTLRCSPRSGDLSVYWYQQSLDQGLQFLIQYYNGEERAKGNILERFSAQQFPDLHSELNLSSLELGDSALYFCASSGQTSGNTEAFFGQGTRLTVV.

The rearrangement joins TRBV19 to TRBJ1-2, with D unresolved. CDR3 size: 12 residues. CDR1 is LNHDA and CDR2 is SQIVND in the germline V gene (reference sequence). V lost 6 bases to trimming and J lost 7 bases, with 12 bases between them. CDR3 in DNA: TGTGCCAGTAGACCACAACCGGGTGGCTACACCTTC. Translation: CASRPQPGGYTF.

The genes are TRBV27 and TRBJ1-6, with D possibly matching TRBD1 (5 bases). The CDR3 totals 14 residues. Germline V gene sequence: CDR1 MNHEY, CDR2 SMNVEV (reference sequence). The V end lost 6 bases, the J end lost 9 bases, and 15 bases lay between the germline ends. CDR3 sequence: CASSTSGIGSPLHF. As DNA, the CDR3 is TGTGCCAGCAGCACATCAGGGATTGGTTCACCCCTCCACTTT.

This clone appeared once. V is TRBV5-6 and J is TRBJ1-1; no firm D call. The CDR3 is made up of 14 amino acids. Germline V gene lookup returns CDR1 SGHDT and CDR2 YYEEEE. Between the trimmed V and J ends, which lost 0 bases and 4 bases, there was a span of 10 bases. The CDR3 DNA sequence: TGTGCCAGCAGCTTGGCCGGGCGGGCCACTGAAGCTTTCTTT. Its translation is CASSLAGRATEAFF.

The rearrangement joins TRBV7-9 to TRBJ1-6; D possibly corresponds to TRBD1 (6 bases). Trimming shortened V by 1 base and J by 7 bases, and 8 bases separated the two germline ends. The CDR3 is 14 amino acids. Germline V gene lookup returns CDR1 SEHNR and CDR2 FQNEAQ (reference sequence). The CDR3 region is CASSLVGGNSPLHF. The CDR3 DNA follows: TGTGCCAGCAGCTTAGTAGGGGGGAATTCACCCCTCCACTTT.

The chain combines TRBV7-2 with TRBJ1-5, with 7 bases that match TRBD1. The CDR3 is made up of 14 amino acids. Germline assignment: CDR1 SGHTA and CDR2 FQGNSA. The ends lost 1 base at V and 6 bases at J; junction bases unmatched: 3. The CDR3 is CASSLGQGGQPQHF. The CDR3 DNA sequence: TGTGCCAGCAGCTTAGGACAGGGTGGTCAGCCCCAGCATTTT.

V and J are TRBV3-1 (or the pseudogene TRBV3-2) and TRBJ2-7; D remains unclear. This CDR3 contains 13 residues. V shed 1 base and J shed 6 bases, with 10 bases lying between them. Germline lookup yields CDR1 LGHDT and CDR2 YNNKEL (reference sequence). CDR3 sequence: CASSQGTSAEQYF. DNA of the CDR3: TGTGCCAGCAGCCAAGGGACCTCCGCCGAGCAGTACTTC.

J is TRBJ2-1 and V is TRBV4-1; 11 positions agree with TRBD2. The V gene's germline CDR1 is MGHRA and CDR2 YSYEKL. This CDR3 spans 15 amino acids. Germline trimming cut 0 bases from V and 9 bases from J; bases unmatched to any gene: 4. The CDR3 protein is CASSQDGLAGGEQFF. CDR3 bases: TGCGCCAGCAGCCAAGACGGGCTAGCGGGGGGTGAGCAGTTCTTC.

The V gene is TRBV11-2, the J gene TRBJ2-1; D is unresolved. V lost 4 bases and J lost 2, with 3 bases in between. The germline V gene has CDR1 SGHAT and CDR2 FQNNGV. CDR3 size: 12 residues. DNA for the CDR3: TGTGCCAGCAGCTACACCTACAATGAGCAGTTCTTC. This sequence encodes CASSYTYNEQFF.

V gene TRBV2 combines with J gene TRBJ1-2; 7 bases are a match to TRBD1. The germline CDR1 and CDR2 sequences are SNHLY and FYNNEI. V trimming: 4 bases; J trimming: 8 bases; junction bases outside the gene matches: 7. This CDR3 has 13 amino acids. The CDR3 reads CASSVEGAAGYTF. CDR3 nucleotide sequence: TGTGCCAGCAGTGTAGAGGGGGCCGCGGGCTACACCTTC.

The chain carries TRBV19 and TRBJ1-6; tentatively, D is TRBD1 (5 bases). V was shortened by 3 bases and J by 6 bases, with 9 bases between the two germline ends. From germline, CDR1 is LNHDA and CDR2 SQIVND (reference sequence). The CDR3 consists of 14 residues. The CDR3 DNA sequence: TGTGCCAGTAGTATGGCGCAGGGTAATTCACCCCTCCACTTT. This codes for CASSMAQGNSPLHF.

The chain uses TRBV9 and TRBJ1-6; no reliable D call. CDR3 size: 15 residues. V was trimmed by 4 bases and J by 4 bases, leaving 12 bases between them. Germline V gives CDR1 SGDLS, CDR2 YYNGEE. CDR3 in amino acids: CASSREGLYNSPLHF. Here the CDR3 DNA reads TGTGCCAGCAGCCGAGAGGGTTTATATAATTCACCCCTCCACTTT. Drawing the rest from reference TRBV9 and TRBJ1-6, the complete variable domain is DSGVTQTPKHLITATGQRVTLRCSPRSGDLSVYWYQQSLDQGLQFLIQYYNGEERAKGNILERFSAQQFPDLHSELNLSSLELGDSALYFCASSREGLYNSPLHFGNGTRLTVT.

This chain uses TRBV12-3 or TRBV12-4 with TRBJ2-2, with D uncertain. The CDR3 sequence is 12 residues long. The V end lost 5 bases, the J end lost 3 bases, and 4 bases lay between the germline ends. CDR3 DNA: TGTGCCAGCAGTGCCTACACCGGGGAGCTGTTTTTT. This encodes CASSAYTGELFF.

The chain has TRBV7-9 and TRBJ1-2; no definite D call. Trimming stripped 0 bases from V and 4 bases from J, with 12 bases between. The CDR3 loop spans 15 amino acids. Per germline, CDR1 SEHNR and CDR2 FQNEAQ (reference sequence). CDR3: CASSLATDSFYGYTF. CDR3 nucleotides: TGTGCCAGCAGCTTAGCCACAGATTCCTTCTATGGCTACACCTTC.